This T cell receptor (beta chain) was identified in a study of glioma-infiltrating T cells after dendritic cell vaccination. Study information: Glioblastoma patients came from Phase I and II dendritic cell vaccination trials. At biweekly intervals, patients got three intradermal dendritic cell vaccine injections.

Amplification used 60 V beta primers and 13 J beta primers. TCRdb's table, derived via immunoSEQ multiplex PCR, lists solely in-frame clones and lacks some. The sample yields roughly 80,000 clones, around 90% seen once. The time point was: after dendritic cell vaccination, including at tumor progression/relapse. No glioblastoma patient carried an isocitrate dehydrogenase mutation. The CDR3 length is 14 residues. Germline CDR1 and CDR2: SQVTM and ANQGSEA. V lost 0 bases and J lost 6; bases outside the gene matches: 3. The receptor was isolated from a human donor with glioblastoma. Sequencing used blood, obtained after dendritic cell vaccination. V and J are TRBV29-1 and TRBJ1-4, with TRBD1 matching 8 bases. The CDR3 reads CSVEDRTGHEKLFF. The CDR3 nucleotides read TGCAGCGTTGAAGATAGGACAGGGCATGAAAAACTGTTTTTT.